This TCR beta chain was recorded in a study of T-cell reconstitution after alpha-beta-depleted transplantation in children. This CDR3 spans 15 amino acids. Germline trimming cut 5 bases from V and 8 bases from J; bases unmatched to any gene: 9. The TCRbeta library was prepared with unique molecular identifiers. From the PCR reads, TCRdb called clonotypes with MiXCR, one entry per CDR3 protein. The table shows about 610,000 distinct CDR3 sequences, with over 9.5% occurring only once. V gene TRBV12-3 or TRBV12-4 combines with J gene TRBJ1-4, with 9 nucleotides matching TRBD1. This sample comprised PBMCs from the stem cell graft donor, obtained from the stem cell graft. The receptor was isolated from a human donor who donated a stem cell graft to a child with acute myeloid leukemia. CDR3 DNA sequence: TGTGCCAGCAGTCCTCAGGGACAGGGAAACGAAAAACTGTTTTTT. Amino acids: CASSPQGQGNEKLFF.